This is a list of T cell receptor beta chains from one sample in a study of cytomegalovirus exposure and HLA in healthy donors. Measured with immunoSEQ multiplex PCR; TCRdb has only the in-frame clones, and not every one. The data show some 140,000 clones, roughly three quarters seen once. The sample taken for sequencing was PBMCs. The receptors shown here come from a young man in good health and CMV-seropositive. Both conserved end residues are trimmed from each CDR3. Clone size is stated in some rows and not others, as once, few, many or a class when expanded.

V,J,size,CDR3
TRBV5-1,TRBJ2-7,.,ASSPKLADSYEQY
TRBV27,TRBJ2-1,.,ASSLQSGRWWNEQF
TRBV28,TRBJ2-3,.,ASTPAAGGSDTQY
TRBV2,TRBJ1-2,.,ASNGGNPSWGYT
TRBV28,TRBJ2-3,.,ASSPLAGADTQY
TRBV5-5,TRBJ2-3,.,ASSLELAQGTDTQY
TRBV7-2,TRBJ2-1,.,ASSLLPSGSSDEQF
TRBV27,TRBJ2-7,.,ASSLLPGQGTYEQY
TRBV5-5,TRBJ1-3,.,ASSLGSYYPGGNTIY
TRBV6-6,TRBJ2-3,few,ASSYSRLPTDTQY
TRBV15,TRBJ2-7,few,ATSRSSGSNGQY
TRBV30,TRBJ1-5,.,AWGRRSGGQPQH
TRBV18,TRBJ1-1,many,ASSPTGDSGAF
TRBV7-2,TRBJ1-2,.,ASSLATGGYYGYT
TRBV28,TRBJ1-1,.,ASSARPRTGSNTEAF
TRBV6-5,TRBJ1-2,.,ASRRGPNYGYT
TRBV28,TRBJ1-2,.,ASSPVSYGYT
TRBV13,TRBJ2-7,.,ASSSPRDYGYEQY
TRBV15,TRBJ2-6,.,ATSRNRGAGANVLT
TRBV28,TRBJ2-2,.,ASSPAGQFANTGELF
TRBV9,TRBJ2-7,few,ASSVRPTSEQY
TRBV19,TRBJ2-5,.,ASSADGRTGRETQY
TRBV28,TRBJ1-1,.,ASRVGVLTEAF
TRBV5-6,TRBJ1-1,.,ASSLTGLYTEAF
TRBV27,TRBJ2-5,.,ASSPTSGSGTQY
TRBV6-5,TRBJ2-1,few,ASSYSDRPRFNEQF
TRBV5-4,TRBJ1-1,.,ASSWGDRENTEAF
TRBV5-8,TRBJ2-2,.,ASSFQASQNTGELF
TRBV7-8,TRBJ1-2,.,ASSLVSSNFDGYT
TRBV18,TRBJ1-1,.,ASSPRTGPDTEAF
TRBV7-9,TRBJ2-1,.,ATTSIPRGQSSYNEQF
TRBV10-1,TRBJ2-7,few,ASRATGLAETYEQY
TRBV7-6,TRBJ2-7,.,ASSLANGRQKEQY
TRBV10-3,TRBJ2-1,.,AISEPDGLADNEQF
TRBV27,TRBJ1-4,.,ASSRQGLNEKLF
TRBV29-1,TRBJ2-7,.,SVLAEYEQY
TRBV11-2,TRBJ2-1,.,ASTLHLRGGPVGEQF
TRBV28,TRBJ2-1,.,ASSLNANEQF
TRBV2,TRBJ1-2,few,ASTAANYGYT